A single sample gave rise to the 2 T cell receptor beta chains below, sequenced in a study of OX40 agonist ivuxolimab in advanced cancers. Using immunoSEQ multiplex PCR, the repertoire was profiled, and TCRdb retains in-frame clones only, with some absent. Here the sample spans about 62,000 clones, around 90% being singletons. Specimen: CD4+ or CD8+ T cells sorted from blood, collected in a trial of the OX40 agonist ivuxolimab. These TCRs come from an adult with an advanced solid tumor such as melanoma, head and neck, liver or kidney cancer.

V and J are TRBV11-2 and TRBJ1-4; D ambiguous. Germline CDR1 is SGHAT and CDR2 is FQNNGV. There are 16 residues in the CDR3. The V end was cut by 0 bases, the J end by 4 bases, with 12 bases between. The CDR3 DNA sequence: TGTGCCAGCAGCTTAGATTTGGACGGCCGTAATGAAAAACTGTTTTTT. This encodes CASSLDLDGRNEKLFF.

The chain couples TRBV27 to TRBJ2-6; the D is unclear. The CDR3 covers 16 residues. Germline CDR1 and CDR2: MNHEY and SMNVEV (reference sequence). V was shortened by 5 bases and J by 0 bases, with 11 bases between the two germline ends. CDR3 residues: CASSPGSSSGANVLTF. DNA for the CDR3: TGTGCCAGCAGTCCCGGATCTTCCTCTGGGGCCAACGTCCTGACTTTC.